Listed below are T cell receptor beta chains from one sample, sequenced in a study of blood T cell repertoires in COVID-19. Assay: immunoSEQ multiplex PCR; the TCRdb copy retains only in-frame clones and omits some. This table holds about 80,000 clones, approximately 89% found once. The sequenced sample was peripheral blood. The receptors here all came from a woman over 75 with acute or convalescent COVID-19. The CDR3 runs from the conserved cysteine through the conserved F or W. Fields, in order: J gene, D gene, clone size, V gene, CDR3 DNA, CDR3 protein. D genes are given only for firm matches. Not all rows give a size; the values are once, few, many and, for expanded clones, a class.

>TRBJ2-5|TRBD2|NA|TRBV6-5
TGTGCCAGCAGTTACGGTCTAGCGGGCCAAGAGACCCAGTACTTC
CASSYGLAGQETQYF
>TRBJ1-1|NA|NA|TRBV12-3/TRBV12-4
TGTGCCAGCCAGATGAACACTGAAGCTTTCTTT
CASQMNTEAFF
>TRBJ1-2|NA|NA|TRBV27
TGTGCCAGCAGTGGCGAACGGGACTATGGCTACACCTTC
CASSGERDYGYTF
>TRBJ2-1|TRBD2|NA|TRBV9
TGTGCCAGCAGCGTAGCTAGCGGGGGAACCGAGCAGTTCTTC
CASSVASGGTEQFF
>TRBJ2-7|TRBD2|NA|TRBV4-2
TGTGCCAGCAGCCAAGAGGTTGGGAGGGTTTCCTACGAGCAGTACTTC
CASSQEVGRVSYEQYF
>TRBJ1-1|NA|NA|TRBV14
TGTGCCAGCAGCCAAAAGACACAAATGAACACTGAAGCTTTCTTT
CASSQKTQMNTEAFF
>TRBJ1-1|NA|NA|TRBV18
TGTGCCAGCTCACCAAAGGGGCCAGGGATTATGAACACTGAAGCTTTCTTT
CASSPKGPGIMNTEAFF
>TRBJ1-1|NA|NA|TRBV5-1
TGCGCCAGCAGCTTACAGGTATACACTGAAGCTTTCTTT
CASSLQVYTEAFF
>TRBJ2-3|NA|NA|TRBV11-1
TGTGCCAGCAGCTTAGCTAGATCCGCAGATACGCAGTATTTT
CASSLARSADTQYF
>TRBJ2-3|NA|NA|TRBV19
TGTGCCAGTAGCCCCCCGGCAGGGGGGCCAGATACGCAGTATTTT
CASSPPAGGPDTQYF
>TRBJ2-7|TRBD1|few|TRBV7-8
TGTGCCAGCAGCTTAGCGCTAAGCAGGGGGCAGAACGAGCAGTACTTC
CASSLALSRGQNEQYF
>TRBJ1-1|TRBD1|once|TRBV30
TGTGCCTGGACCTCACCCAGGGGGTTGATGAATTCTGAAGCTTTCTTT
CAWTSPRGLMNSEAFF
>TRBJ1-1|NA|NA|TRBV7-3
TGTGCCAGCAGCCAGGCCTGGGTCACTGAAGCTTTCTTT
CASSQAWVTEAFF
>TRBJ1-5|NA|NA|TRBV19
TGTGCCAGTAGTATAGTAGACGGACATAGCAATCAGCCCCAGCATTTT
CASSIVDGHSNQPQHF
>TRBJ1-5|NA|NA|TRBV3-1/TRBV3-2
TGTGCCAGCAGCCCGACTAACAATCTGGGGTTCAATCAGCCCCAGCATTTT
CASSPTNNLGFNQPQHF
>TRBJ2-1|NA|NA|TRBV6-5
TGTGCCAGCAGTTCCCGCGGGCAATACAATGAGCAGTTCTTC
CASSSRGQYNEQFF
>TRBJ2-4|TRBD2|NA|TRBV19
TGTGCCAGTAGTTCGACTAGCGGGGAAACAAGAATTCAGTACTTC
CASSSTSGETRIQYF
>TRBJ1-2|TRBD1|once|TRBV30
TGTGCCTGGTCCCTTGGGGGACAGGGGAACTATGGCTACACCTTC
CAWSLGGQGNYGYTF
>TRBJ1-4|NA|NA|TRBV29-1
TGCAGCGTCCAAGACGGGGTAACTAATGAAAAACTGTTTTTT
CSVQDGVTNEKLFF
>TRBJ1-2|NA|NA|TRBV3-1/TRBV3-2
TGTGCCAGCAGCCAAGATCCCACAGGGCGCTATGGCTACACCTTC
CASSQDPTGRYGYTF
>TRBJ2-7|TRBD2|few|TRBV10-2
TGCGCCAGCAGCGAGGGGACTAGCGGGTTCTACGAGCAGTACTTC
CASSEGTSGFYEQYF
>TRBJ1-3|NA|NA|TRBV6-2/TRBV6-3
TGTGCCAGCAGTTCCCCTGACAGAGGCCGAAACACCATATATTTT
CASSSPDRGRNTIYF
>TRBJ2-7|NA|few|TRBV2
TGTGCCAGCAGTGACAGGTGGTCCTACGAGCAGTACTTC
CASSDRWSYEQYF
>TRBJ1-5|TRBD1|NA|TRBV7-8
TGTGCCAGCAGCTTGGACAGGTACAGCAATCAGCCCCAGCATTTT
CASSLDRYSNQPQHF
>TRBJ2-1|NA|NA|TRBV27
TGTGCCAGCAGTTCAACCGGACAGAAGCAGTTCTTC
CASSSTGQKQFF
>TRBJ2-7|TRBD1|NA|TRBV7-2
TGTGCCAGCAGCTATGGACAGGGGAGGTACGAGCAGTACTTC
CASSYGQGRYEQYF
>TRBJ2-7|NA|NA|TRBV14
TGTGCCAGCAGCCTCGGGAACGAGCAGTACTTC
CASSLGNEQYF
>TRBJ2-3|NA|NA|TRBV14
TGTGCCAGCAGCCAAATTCAGAGCACAGATACGCAGTATTTT
CASSQIQSTDTQYF
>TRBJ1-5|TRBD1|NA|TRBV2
TGTGCCAGCAGACCGGGACAGGGGAATCAGCCCCAGCATTTT
CASRPGQGNQPQHF
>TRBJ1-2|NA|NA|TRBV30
TGTGCCTGGAGTCGTACAGGGATGGGCTATGGCTACACCTTC
CAWSRTGMGYGYTF
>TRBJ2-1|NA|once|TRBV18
TGTGCCAGCTCACCACTGGCAGTGCCCAATGAGCAGTTCTTC
CASSPLAVPNEQFF
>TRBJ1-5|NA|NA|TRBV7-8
TGTGCCAGCAGCTCATCTAGCAATCAGCCCCAGCATTTT
CASSSSSNQPQHF
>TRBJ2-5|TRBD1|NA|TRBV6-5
TGTGCCAGCAGGAAGGGGGCAGGTATGGGGGAGACCCAGTACTTC
CASRKGAGMGETQYF
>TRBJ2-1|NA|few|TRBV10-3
TGTGCCATCAGTGAGTCGCGGAACCAAGAAAAGTTCTTC
CAISESRNQEKFF
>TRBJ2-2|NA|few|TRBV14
TGTGCCAGCAGCCAACGGCGGGGATTGGACGGGGAGCTGTTTTTT
CASSQRRGLDGELFF
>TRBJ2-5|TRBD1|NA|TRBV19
TGTGCCAGTAGTATTTCGCCCTCCCCCGGGACAGGGGAAGAGACCCAGTACTTC
CASSISPSPGTGEETQYF
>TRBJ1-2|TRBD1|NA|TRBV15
TGTGCCACCAGCAGAGCCGGGACAGCCAACTATGGCTACACCTTC
CATSRAGTANYGYTF